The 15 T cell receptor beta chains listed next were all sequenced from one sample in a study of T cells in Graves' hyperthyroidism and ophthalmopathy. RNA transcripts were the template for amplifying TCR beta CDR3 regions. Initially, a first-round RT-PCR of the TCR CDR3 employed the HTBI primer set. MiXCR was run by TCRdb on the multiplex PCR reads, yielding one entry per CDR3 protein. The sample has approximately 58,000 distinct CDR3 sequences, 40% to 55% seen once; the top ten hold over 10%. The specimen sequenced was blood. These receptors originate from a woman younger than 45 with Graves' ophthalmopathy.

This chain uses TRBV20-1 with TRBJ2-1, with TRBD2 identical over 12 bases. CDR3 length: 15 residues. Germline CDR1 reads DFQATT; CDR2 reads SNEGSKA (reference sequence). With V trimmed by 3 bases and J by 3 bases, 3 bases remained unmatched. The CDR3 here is CSARTSGGNYNEQFF. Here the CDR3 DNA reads TGCAGTGCTAGGACTAGCGGGGGAAACTACAATGAGCAGTTCTTC.

CDR3 amino acids: CASNSGSPYEQYF. CDR3 in DNA: TGTGCCAGTAATAGCGGGAGCCCCTACGAGCAGTACTTC. The V call is TRBV19, the J call TRBJ2-7; 9 nucleotides align to TRBD2. Germline V gives CDR1 LNHDA, CDR2 SQIVND (reference sequence). This CDR3 spans 13 amino acids. V was pared by 7 bases and J by 2 bases, with 3 bases of the junction left unmatched.

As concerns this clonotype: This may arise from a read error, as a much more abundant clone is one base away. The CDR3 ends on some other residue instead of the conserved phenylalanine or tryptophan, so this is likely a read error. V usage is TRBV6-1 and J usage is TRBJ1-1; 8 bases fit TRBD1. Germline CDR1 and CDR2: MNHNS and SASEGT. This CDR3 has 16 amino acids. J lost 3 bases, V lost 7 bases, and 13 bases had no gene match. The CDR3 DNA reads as TGTGCCAGCACCACAAGCGTGACAGGGGCCGACACTGAAGCTTTCTCT. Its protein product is CASTTSVTGADTEAFS.

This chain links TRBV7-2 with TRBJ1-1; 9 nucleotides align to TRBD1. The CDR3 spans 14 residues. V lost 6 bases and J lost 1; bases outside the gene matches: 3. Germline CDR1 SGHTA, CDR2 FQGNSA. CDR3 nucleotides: TGTGCCAGCAGGCCGGGACAGGGGAACACTGAAGCTTTCTTT. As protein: CASRPGQGNTEAFF.

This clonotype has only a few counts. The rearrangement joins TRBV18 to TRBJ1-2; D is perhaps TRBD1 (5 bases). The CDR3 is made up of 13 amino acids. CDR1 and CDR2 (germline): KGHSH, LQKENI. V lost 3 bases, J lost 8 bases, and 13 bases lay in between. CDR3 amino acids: CASSPRDVKGYTF. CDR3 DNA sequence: TGTGCCAGCTCACCCCGGGACGTGAAAGGCTACACCTTC.

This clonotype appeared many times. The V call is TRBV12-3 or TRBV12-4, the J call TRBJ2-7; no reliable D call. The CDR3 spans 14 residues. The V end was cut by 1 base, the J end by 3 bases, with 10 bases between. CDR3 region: CASSLVVTDYEQYF. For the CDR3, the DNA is TGTGCCAGCAGTTTAGTAGTTACGGACTACGAGCAGTACTTC.

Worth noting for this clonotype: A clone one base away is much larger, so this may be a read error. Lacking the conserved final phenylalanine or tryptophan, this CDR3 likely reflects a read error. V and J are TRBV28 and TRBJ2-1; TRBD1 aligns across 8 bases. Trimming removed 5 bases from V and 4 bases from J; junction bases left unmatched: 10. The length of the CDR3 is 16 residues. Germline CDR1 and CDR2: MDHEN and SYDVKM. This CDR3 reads CASSILDREGYNEQFL. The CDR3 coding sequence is TGTGCCAGCAGTATACTGGACAGGGAAGGATACAATGAGCAGTTCCTC.

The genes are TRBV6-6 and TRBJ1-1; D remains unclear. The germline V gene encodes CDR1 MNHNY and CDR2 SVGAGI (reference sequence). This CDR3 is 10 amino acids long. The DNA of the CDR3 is TGTGCTACCGTCCCTCGGAAAGCTTTCTTT. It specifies CATVPRKAFF.

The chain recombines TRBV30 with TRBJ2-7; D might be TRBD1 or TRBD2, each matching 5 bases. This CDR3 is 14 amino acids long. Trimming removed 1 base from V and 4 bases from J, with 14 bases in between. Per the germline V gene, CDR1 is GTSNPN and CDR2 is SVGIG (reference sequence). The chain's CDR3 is CAWSGRDGLYEQYF. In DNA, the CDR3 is TGTGCCTGGAGTGGCCGGGACGGACTTTACGAGCAGTACTTC.

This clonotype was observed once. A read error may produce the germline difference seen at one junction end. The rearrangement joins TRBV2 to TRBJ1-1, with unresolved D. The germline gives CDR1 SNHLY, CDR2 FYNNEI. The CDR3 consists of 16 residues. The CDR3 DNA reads TGTGCCAGCAGGATAGGGCCGGGTTTGGGGAACACGGAAGCTTTCTTT. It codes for CASRIGPGLGNTEAFF.

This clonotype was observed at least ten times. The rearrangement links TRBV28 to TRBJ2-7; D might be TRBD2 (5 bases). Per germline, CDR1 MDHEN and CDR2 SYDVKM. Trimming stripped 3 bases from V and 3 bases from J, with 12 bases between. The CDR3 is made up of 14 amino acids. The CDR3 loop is CASSFIASSYEQYF. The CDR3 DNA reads TGTGCCAGCAGTTTTATAGCTAGCAGCTACGAGCAGTACTTC.

The CDR3 DNA sequence: TGTGCCAGCAGCCAAGAAGAGGAAGGAGCTAGTTGTAGGCTGGAGACCCAGTACTTC. It is translated as CASSQEEEGASCRLETQYF. This chain joins TRBV4-2 and TRBJ2-5, with no clear D. Germline V CDR1 and CDR2: LGHNA, YNFKEQ. V shed 0 bases and J shed 5 bases, with 25 bases lying between them. The CDR3 is 19 residues long.

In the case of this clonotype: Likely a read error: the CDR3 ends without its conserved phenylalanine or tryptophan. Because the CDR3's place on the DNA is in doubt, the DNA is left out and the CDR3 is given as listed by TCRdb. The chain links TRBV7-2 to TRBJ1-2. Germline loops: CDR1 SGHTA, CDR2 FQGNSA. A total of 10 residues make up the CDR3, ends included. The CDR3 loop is CASSLAPGPV.

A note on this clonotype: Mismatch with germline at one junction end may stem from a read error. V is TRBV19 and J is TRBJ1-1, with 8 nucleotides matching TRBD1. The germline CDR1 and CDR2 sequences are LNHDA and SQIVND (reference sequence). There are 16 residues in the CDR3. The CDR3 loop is CASSSSGGAGNTEALF. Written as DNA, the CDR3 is TGTGCCAGTAGTAGCTCAGGGGGCGCGGGGAACACTGAAGCTCTCTTT.

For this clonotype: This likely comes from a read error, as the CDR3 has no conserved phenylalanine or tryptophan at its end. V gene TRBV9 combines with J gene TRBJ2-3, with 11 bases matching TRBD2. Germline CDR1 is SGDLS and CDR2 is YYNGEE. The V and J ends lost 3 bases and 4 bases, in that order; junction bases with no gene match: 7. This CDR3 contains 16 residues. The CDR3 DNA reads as TGTGCCAGCAGCGCAGAACTAGCGGGAGTCCCAGATACGCAGTATTCT. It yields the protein CASSAELAGVPDTQYS.